The clone carrying this TCR beta chain has only one observation. This entry is derived from a study of blood T cell repertoires in COVID-19. V was trimmed by 6 bases and J by 4 bases, leaving 18 bases between them. CDR3 length: 16 amino acids. Germline V gene sequence: CDR1 MNHNY, CDR2 SVGAGI (reference sequence). Some clones are missing from TCRdb's copy, which holds only in-frame ones; the method was immunoSEQ multiplex PCR. The sample has about 160,000 clones, about 90% seen once. The clonotype was recovered from a man between 25 and 39 years old with COVID-19, enrolled during active disease. Sequenced input: peripheral blood. This chain joins TRBV6-6 and TRBJ2-2; tentative D call: TRBD1 (6 bases). The CDR3 DNA reads as TGTGCCAGCAGCGACGTGGGGGCCCTCGGCACCGGGGAGCTGTTTTTT. Translation gives CASSDVGALGTGELFF.